The rows below give T cell receptor beta chains drawn from one sample of a study of shared clonotypes between healthy human individuals. The assay was immunoSEQ multiplex PCR, and TCRdb's table has in-frame clones only and misses some. The table has hundreds of thousands of clones, around 90% seen once. Sequencing was performed on naive CD8+ T cells sorted from blood. These TCRs come from a man aged 25-40 years in good health. Both conserved end residues are part of each CDR3. The D gene is left open where the match is weak. Clone size appears in some rows only: once, few, many, or a class for an expanded clone.

TRBV5-1	.	.	TRBJ2-1	CASSPDYMQFF	TGCGCCAGCAGTCCTGACTACATGCAGTTCTTC
TRBV6-4	.	.	TRBJ2-7	CASRPNVWVNEQYF	TGTGCCAGCAGACCTAATGTTTGGGTTAACGAGCAGTACTTC
TRBV7-9	once	.	TRBJ1-1	CASSLAEGPNTEAFF	TGTGCCAGCAGCTTAGCAGAGGGCCCGAACACTGAAGCTTTCTTT
TRBV7-8	.	.	TRBJ2-7	CASSGGELRSSYEQYF	TGTGCCAGCAGCGGGGGCGAGCTTCGTAGCTCCTACGAGCAGTACTTC
TRBV29-1	.	.	TRBJ2-1	CSVGVGTGVLNEQFF	TGCAGCGTTGGTGTCGGGACGGGAGTCCTCAATGAGCAGTTCTTC
TRBV7-6	few	TRBD1	TRBJ2-7	CASSLETGSTYEQYF	TGTGCCAGCAGCTTGGAGACAGGGTCTACCTACGAGCAGTACTTC
TRBV6-5	.	TRBD1	TRBJ2-7	CASSIEGAYEQYF	TGTGCCAGCAGTATCGAGGGGGCGTACGAGCAGTACTTC
TRBV28	.	.	TRBJ1-1	CASSLFRRTEAFF	TGTGCCAGCAGTTTATTTAGACGGACTGAAGCTTTCTTT
TRBV27	.	.	TRBJ1-5	CASSLLGGSQPQHF	TGTGCCAGCAGTTTATTGGGGGGCTCTCAGCCCCAGCATTTT
TRBV19	.	.	TRBJ2-1	CASSPGGGMYEQFF	TGTGCCAGTAGTCCAGGGGGAGGGATGTATGAGCAGTTCTTC
TRBV27	.	TRBD1	TRBJ2-7	CASSFGGPTETGVWGEQYF	TGTGCCAGCAGTTTTGGGGGACCGACAGAAACAGGGGTTTGGGGAGAGCAGTACTTC
TRBV11-2	.	.	TRBJ2-1	CASSPGKGGFF	TGTGCCAGCAGCCCTGGAAAAGGCGGGTTCTTC
TRBV19	.	.	TRBJ1-2	CASTPDRVMGGYTF	TGTGCCAGCACTCCGGACCGGGTCATGGGTGGCTACACCTTC
TRBV11-3	.	TRBD1	TRBJ2-7	CASSLGDSPYEQYF	TGTGCCAGCAGCTTAGGGGACAGTCCCTACGAGCAGTACTTC
TRBV2	.	TRBD1	TRBJ2-1	CASSEGQGDDEQFF	TGTGCCAGCAGTGAAGGGCAGGGGGATGATGAGCAGTTCTTC
TRBV29-1	.	.	TRBJ2-1	CSVDPGGLEQFF	TGCAGCGTTGACCCCGGGGGCCTTGAGCAGTTCTTC
TRBV29-1	.	.	TRBJ2-7	CSVTPLSSYEQYF	TGCAGCGTCACACCCCTTAGCTCCTACGAGCAGTACTTC
TRBV27	.	TRBD1	TRBJ2-7	CASSSITGTGSYEQYF	TGTGCCAGCAGCTCAATTACCGGGACAGGCTCCTACGAGCAGTACTTC
TRBV10-1	.	TRBD1	TRBJ1-2	CASGGQPLNYGYTF	TGCGCCAGCGGGGGACAGCCTCTTAACTATGGCTACACCTTC
TRBV30	.	TRBD2	TRBJ2-1	CAWSAGLASYNEQFF	TGTGCCTGGAGTGCGGGACTAGCGTCTTACAATGAGCAGTTCTTC
TRBV27	.	TRBD2	TRBJ2-7	CAVRRGLAANYEQYF	TGTGCCGTACGGCGGGGACTAGCGGCGAACTACGAGCAGTACTTC
TRBV4-2	.	TRBD2	TRBJ2-1	CASSQEGGTPYNEQFF	TGTGCCAGCAGCCAAGAGGGGGGGACGCCCTACAATGAGCAGTTCTTC
TRBV7-2	.	TRBD1	TRBJ1-2	CASSSLQGQGIANYGYTF	TGTGCCAGCAGCTCCCTACAGGGACAGGGAATCGCTAACTATGGCTACACCTTC
TRBV2	once	.	TRBJ2-7	CASSKPPYEQYF	TGTGCCAGCAGTAAGCCGCCCTACGAGCAGTACTTC
TRBV7-9	.	TRBD1	TRBJ1-1	CASSHGTGLTEAFF	TGTGCCAGCAGCCATGGGACAGGGTTGACTGAAGCTTTCTTT
TRBV10-2	.	TRBD2	TRBJ2-7	CASSQGLANEQYF	TGCGCCAGCAGTCAGGGACTAGCGAACGAGCAGTACTTC
TRBV7-9	.	.	TRBJ2-7	CASSLGVPYEQYF	TGTGCCAGCAGCTTAGGTGTACCCTACGAGCAGTACTTC
TRBV10-3	once	.	TRBJ1-1	CAISEGGVTEAFF	TGTGCCATCAGTGAGGGGGGAGTAACTGAAGCTTTCTTT
TRBV19	.	.	TRBJ2-4	CASSIGPLFAKNIQYF	TGTGCCAGTAGTATAGGGCCCCTTTTCGCCAAAAACATTCAGTACTTC
TRBV9	.	TRBD2	TRBJ2-2	CASSVVLRTSSEDLPGELFF	TGTGCCAGCAGCGTAGTACTGAGGACTAGTTCAGAAGATCTCCCCGGGGAGCTGTTTTTT
TRBV15	.	TRBD1	TRBJ1-4	CATSTRTGVTNEKLFF	TGTGCCACCAGCACCCGGACAGGGGTAACTAATGAAAAACTGTTTTTT